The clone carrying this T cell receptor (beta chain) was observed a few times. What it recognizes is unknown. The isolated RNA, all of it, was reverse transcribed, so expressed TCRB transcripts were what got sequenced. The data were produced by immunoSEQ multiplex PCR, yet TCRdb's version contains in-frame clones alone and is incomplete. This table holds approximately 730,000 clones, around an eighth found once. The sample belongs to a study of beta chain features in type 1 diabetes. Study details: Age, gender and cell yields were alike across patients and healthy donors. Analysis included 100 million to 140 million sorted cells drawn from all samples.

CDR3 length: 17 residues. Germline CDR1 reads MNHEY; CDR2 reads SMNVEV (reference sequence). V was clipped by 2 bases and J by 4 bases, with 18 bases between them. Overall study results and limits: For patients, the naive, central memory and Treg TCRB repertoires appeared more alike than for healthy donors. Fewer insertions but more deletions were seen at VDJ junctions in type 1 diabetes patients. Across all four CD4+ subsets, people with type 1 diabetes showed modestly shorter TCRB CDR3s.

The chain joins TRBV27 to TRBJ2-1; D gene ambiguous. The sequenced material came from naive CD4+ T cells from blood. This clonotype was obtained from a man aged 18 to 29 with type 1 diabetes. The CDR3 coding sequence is TGTGCCAGCAGTTTAGTTAAAGAGTCACACGATTACAATGAGCAGTTCTTC. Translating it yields CASSLVKESHDYNEQFF.